Presented here are 29 T cell receptor beta chains from one specimen sequenced in a study of OX40 agonist ivuxolimab in advanced cancers. TCRdb's table, derived via immunoSEQ multiplex PCR, lists solely in-frame clones and lacks some. The table records fewer than 85,000 clones, around 92% of them present only once. Here the sequenced sample was CD4+ or CD8+ T cells sorted from blood, taken in a trial of the OX40 agonist ivuxolimab. These receptor sequences come from an adult with an advanced solid tumor such as melanoma, head and neck, liver or kidney cancer.

This clone was seen just once. V is TRBV7-9 and J is TRBJ1-2, with TRBD1 matching over 7 bases. CDR1 SEHNR and CDR2 FQNEAQ come from the germline V gene (reference sequence). V lost 7 bases and J lost 6; bases outside the gene matches: 11. CDR3 length: 14 amino acids. This CDR3 reads CASIRGGFDNGYTF. Written as DNA, the CDR3 is TGTGCCAGCATCAGGGGGGGATTTGACAATGGCTACACCTTC.

The V call is TRBV4-2, the J call TRBJ2-5, with 16 bases lining up with TRBD2. J gave up 9 bases and V 2 bases, and 6 bases lay outside the gene matches. This CDR3 region has 16 residues. Germline V gene lookup returns CDR1 LGHNA and CDR2 YNFKEQ. The CDR3 bases are TGTGCCAGCAGCCAACCGGGACTAGCGGGGGGGCCGGCCCAGTACTTC. It codes for CASSQPGLAGGPAQYF.

The gene calls are TRBV11-2 and TRBJ2-7; D is unresolved. The CDR3 loop spans 12 amino acids. V shed 7 bases and J shed 4 bases, with 11 bases lying between them. Germline assignment: CDR1 SGHAT and CDR2 FQNNGV. CDR3 in amino acids: CASNRNQYEQYF. The CDR3 DNA sequence: TGTGCCAGCAACCGAAACCAGTACGAGCAGTACTTC.

The chain uses TRBV5-6 and TRBJ2-7; tentatively, D is TRBD1 (6 bases). The CDR3 runs 14 residues. The germline CDR1 and CDR2 sequences are SGHDT and YYEEEE. The V end was cut by 3 bases, the J end by 3 bases, with 13 bases between. The CDR3 DNA follows: TGTGCCAGCAGCTCGGGTGGACAGATCTACGAGCAGTACTTC. As protein: CASSSGGQIYEQYF.

V usage is TRBV21-1 and J usage is TRBJ2-2; the table calls TRBD2, which could not be checked here. TRBV21-1 is designated a pseudogene. The CDR3 totals 18 residues. CDR3 sequence (DNA): TGTGCCAGCAGCTTTCGACGGACTAGCGGGGGGAACACCGGGGAGCTGTTTTTT. Its protein is CASSFRRTSGGNTGELFF.

The chain is built from TRBV5-1 and TRBJ2-7; D is ambiguous. Germline loops: CDR1 SGHRS, CDR2 YFSETQ. V dropped 5 bases and J dropped 1 base, with 13 bases sitting between them. The CDR3 has 14 amino acids. CDR3 loop: CASSTGERSYEQYF. CDR3 bases: TGCGCCAGCAGTACTGGAGAACGATCCTACGAGCAGTACTTC. The variable domain in full, with the rest retrieved from reference TRBV5-1 and TRBJ2-7, is KAGVTQTPRYLIKTRGQQVTLSCSPISGHRSVSWYQQTPGQGLQFLFEYFSETQRNKGNFPGRFSGRQFSNSRSEMNVSTLELGDSALYLCASSTGERSYEQYFGPGTRLTVT.

The rearrangement links TRBV19 to TRBJ2-5, with 7 bases aligning to TRBD2. Trimming at V came to 10 bases and at J to 3 bases, leaving 2 bases not matched to a gene. Germline CDR1 LNHDA, CDR2 SQIVND (reference sequence). The CDR3 consists of 11 residues. The CDR3: CATTSEETQYF. In DNA form, the CDR3 reads TGTGCCACTACTAGCGAAGAGACCCAGTACTTC.

This clone was detected once. V usage is TRBV10-1 and J usage is TRBJ2-7, with D perhaps matching TRBD1 (5 bases). The CDR3 consists of 15 residues. The V gene lost 0 bases and the J gene lost 4 bases, with 13 bases spanning the gap. Germline values: CDR1 WNHNN, CDR2 SYGVQD (reference sequence). The DNA of the CDR3 is TGCGCCAGCAGTGAGTCCACAGGATCCAGGTACGAGCAGTACTTC. This codes for CASSESTGSRYEQYF.

V and J are TRBV4-1 and TRBJ2-1, with D possibly being TRBD2 (5 bases). The germline gives CDR1 MGHRA, CDR2 YSYEKL. V gave up 4 bases and J gave up 10 bases, with 11 bases separating them. This CDR3 is 12 amino acids long. Here the CDR3 reads CASSPLSGEQFF. CDR3 bases: TGCGCCAGCAGCCCCCTTTCGGGGGAGCAGTTCTTC.

The chain links TRBV6-5 to TRBJ1-2, with 7 bases that match TRBD1. The germline CDR1 and CDR2 sequences are MNHEY and SVGAGI. Trimming took 3 bases from V and 6 from J; bases not matched to a gene: 4. The CDR3 loop spans 13 amino acids. CDR3 sequence (DNA): TGTGCCAGCAGTTATACAGGGGAGGATGGCTACACCTTC. Protein: CASSYTGEDGYTF.

This chain connects TRBV27 to TRBJ2-1; TRBD2 aligns across 8 bases. The ends lost 5 bases at V and 4 bases at J; junction bases unmatched: 10. The CDR3 consists of 16 residues. Germline assignment: CDR1 MNHEY and CDR2 SMNVEV (reference sequence). The CDR3 sequence: CASSTKRGRNYNEQFF. CDR3 DNA sequence: TGTGCCAGCAGTACCAAGCGGGGGCGAAATTACAATGAGCAGTTCTTC.

This chain joins TRBV10-2 and TRBJ2-7; D is perhaps TRBD2 (7 bases). V lost 10 bases and J 12 bases, leaving 16 bases between the germline ends. This CDR3 comprises 10 residues. Germline CDR1 and CDR2: WSHSY and SAAADI. CDR3 nucleotide sequence: TGCGCCACCTTAGGGGGGGGTACGTACTTC. Protein: CATLGGGTYF.

The chain uses TRBV15 and TRBJ1-4; 8 positions match TRBD1. CDR1 is LNHNV, CDR2 YYDKDF, per germline (reference sequence). The CDR3 is 16 amino acids. V shed 0 bases and J 5 bases; nucleotides not matched to a gene: 5. In nucleotides, the CDR3 is TGTGCCACCAGCAGAGATGGGACAGGAGGAAATGAAAAACTGTTTTTT. Its translation: CATSRDGTGGNEKLFF.

The rearrangement uses TRBV4-1 and TRBJ1-1, with D hard to call. Per the germline V gene, CDR1 is MGHRA and CDR2 is YSYEKL. The germline V and J ends were trimmed by 1 base and 4 bases, with 7 bases remaining between them. The CDR3 runs to 13 residues. DNA for the CDR3: TGCGCCAGCAGCCAAGGACCCAGCACTGAAGCTTTCTTT. Its protein is CASSQGPSTEAFF.

V is TRBV2 and J is TRBJ2-5, with D tentatively TRBD1 (5 bases). Per germline, CDR1 SNHLY and CDR2 FYNNEI. This CDR3 has 13 amino acids. The V end was cut by 6 bases, the J end by 5 bases, with 13 bases between. The CDR3 DNA is TGTGCCAGCAGATTACAGGCTGGGGAGACCCAGTACTTC. This encodes CASRLQAGETQYF.

V gene TRBV19 combines with J gene TRBJ1-1; the match to TRBD1 covers 12 bases. The ends lost 6 bases at V and 1 base at J; junction bases unmatched: 6. CDR1 is LNHDA and CDR2 is SQIVND in the germline V gene (reference sequence). The CDR3 is 16 amino acids. The CDR3 is CASRRRDRGQNTEAFF. The CDR3 nucleotides read TGTGCCAGTAGACGACGGGACAGGGGGCAGAACACTGAAGCTTTCTTT.

J is TRBJ2-7 and V is TRBV5-6; TRBD2 is a possible D gene (6 bases). Deletions cut 4 bases from V and 0 bases from J, with 8 bases between. The CDR3 runs to 13 residues. In germline, CDR1 is SGHDT, CDR2 YYEEEE. The CDR3 DNA reads as TGTGCCAGCAGCCCCGGGAGCTCCTACGAGCAGTACTTC. Translation gives CASSPGSSYEQYF. Supplemented by reference TRBV5-6 and TRBJ2-7, the full variable domain reads DAGVTQSPTHLIKTRGQQVTLRCSPKSGHDTVSWYQQALGQGPQFIFQYYEEEERQRGNFPDRFSGHQFPNYSSELNVNALLLGDSALYLCASSPGSSYEQYFGPGTRLTVT.

The chain uses TRBV7-9 and TRBJ1-1; no clear D gene. Germline V gene sequence: CDR1 SEHNR, CDR2 FQNEAQ (reference sequence). The CDR3 length is 13 residues. The germline V and J ends were trimmed by 5 bases and 5 bases, with 12 bases remaining between them. For the CDR3, the DNA is TGTGCCAGCAGCCGGCCTGAAGGGACTGAAGCTTTCTTT. Translation: CASSRPEGTEAFF.

V usage is TRBV19 and J usage is TRBJ2-1, with a weak D call TRBD2 (5 bases). CDR1 is LNHDA and CDR2 is SQIVND in the germline V gene (reference sequence). V was trimmed by 8 bases and J by 7 bases, leaving 15 bases between them. The CDR3 consists of 13 residues. The DNA for the CDR3 is TGTGCCAGTGGGGAGTTGAGTTGGAATGAGCAGTTCTTC. Translating gives CASGELSWNEQFF.

This clone was seen just once. This sequence joins TRBV4-1 and TRBJ2-1; D gene unclear. CDR1 is MGHRA, CDR2 YSYEKL, per germline. Trimming stripped 1 base from V and 4 bases from J, with 8 bases between. CDR3 length equals 14 residues. In nucleotides, the CDR3 is TGCGCCAGCAGCCAAGCTGACGGTTACAATGAGCAGTTCTTC. Protein sequence: CASSQADGYNEQFF.

The chain joins TRBV6-5 to TRBJ2-1; perhaps TRBD1 as D (5 bases). Trimming cost V 5 bases and J 9 bases, with 5 bases left between them. Germline loops: CDR1 MNHEY, CDR2 SVGAGI. The CDR3 runs to 10 residues. This CDR3 reads CASSDSEQFF. CDR3 nucleotides: TGTGCCAGCAGTGACAGTGAGCAGTTCTTC.

The rearrangement uses TRBV11-2 and TRBJ1-6; D possibly corresponds to TRBD1 (6 bases). This CDR3 spans 16 amino acids. V dropped 5 bases and J dropped 7 bases, with 18 bases sitting between them. Germline V gene sequence: CDR1 SGHAT, CDR2 FQNNGV. The CDR3 DNA is TGTGCCAGCAGCACCTCAGGGGCGATCCCCAATTCACCCCTCCACTTT. Its protein product is CASSTSGAIPNSPLHF. Drawing the rest from reference TRBV11-2 and TRBJ1-6, the complete variable domain is EAGVAQSPRYKIIEKRQSVAFWCNPISGHATLYWYQQILGQGPKLLIQFQNNGVVDDSQLPKDRFSAERLKGVDSTLKIQPAKLEDSAVYLCASSTSGAIPNSPLHFGNGTRLTVT.

Of note for this clone: Distinct nucleotide sequences in the sample also encode this CDR3. V gene TRBV30 combines with J gene TRBJ1-1, with 8 bases matching TRBD1. CDR1 is GTSNPN and CDR2 is SVGIG in the germline V gene (reference sequence). The CDR3 sequence is 13 residues long. The ends lost 5 bases at V and 4 bases at J; junction bases unmatched: 6. The CDR3 loop reads CAWSGGWGTEAFF. The CDR3 DNA is TGTGCCTGGTCAGGGGGCTGGGGCACTGAAGCTTTCTTT.

The chain recombines TRBV4-3 with TRBJ1-2, with TRBD1 matching over 8 bases. The CDR3 length is 15 residues. Germline-derived CDR1 and CDR2 are LGHNA and YSLEER. The J segment lost 7 bases and the V segment lost 1 base, leaving 8 bases of the junction unmatched. Here the CDR3 reads CASSQVEGQVFGYTF. CDR3 bases: TGCGCCAGCAGCCAAGTTGAGGGACAGGTCTTTGGCTACACCTTC.

V usage is TRBV7-9 and J usage is TRBJ2-7, with D perhaps matching TRBD1 (6 bases). V gave up 5 bases and J gave up 3 bases, with 14 bases separating them. The CDR3 consists of 14 residues. CDR1 and CDR2 from the germline V gene are SEHNR and FQNEAQ (reference sequence). The CDR3 bases are TGTGCCAGCAGCCCAGCCGACAGGCTCTACGAGCAGTACTTC. As protein: CASSPADRLYEQYF.

The chain couples TRBV25-1 to TRBJ2-3; no reliable D call. The length of the CDR3 is 11 residues. The germline gives CDR1 MGHDK, CDR2 SYGVNS. Trimming took off 7 bases at V and 3 bases at J, with 5 bases between the two ends. The CDR3: CASTWTDTQYF. The DNA of the CDR3 is TGTGCCAGCACTTGGACAGATACGCAGTATTTT. The full variable domain, completed using reference TRBV25-1 and TRBJ2-3, is EADIYQTPRYLVIGTGKKITLECSQTMGHDKMYWYQQDPGMELHLIHYSYGVNSTEKGDLSSESTVSRIRTEHFPLTLESARPSHTSQYLCASTWTDTQYFGPGTRLTVL.

J is TRBJ2-1 and V is TRBV2; TRBD2 matches 10 bases. CDR1 and CDR2 (germline): SNHLY, FYNNEI. The CDR3 is 15 amino acids. The junction had 10 bases not matched to a gene; V was cut back by 10 bases and J by 4 bases. The CDR3 DNA sequence: TGTGCCACGAGTCCTACTAGCGGGGAATACAATGAGCAGTTCTTC. Translating it yields CATSPTSGEYNEQFF.

This chain joins TRBV5-1 and TRBJ2-7, with D perhaps matching TRBD2 (5 bases). CDR1 is SGHRS, CDR2 YFSETQ, per germline. The CDR3 extends over 13 amino acids. Trimming shortened V by 1 base and J by 7 bases, and 12 bases separated the two germline ends. The CDR3 DNA sequence: TGCGCCAGCAGCTTGTCGGCTAGCTGGGAGCAGTACTTC. Encoded protein: CASSLSASWEQYF.

The chain carries TRBV11-3 and TRBJ2-7; D gene ambiguous. Germline loops: CDR1 SGHNT, CDR2 YENEEA. V dropped 5 bases and J dropped 4 bases, with 15 bases sitting between them. This CDR3 has 14 residues. The CDR3 loop is CASSRAPGAYEQYF. In nucleotides, the CDR3 is TGTGCCAGCAGCCGGGCCCCAGGAGCGTACGAGCAGTACTTC.